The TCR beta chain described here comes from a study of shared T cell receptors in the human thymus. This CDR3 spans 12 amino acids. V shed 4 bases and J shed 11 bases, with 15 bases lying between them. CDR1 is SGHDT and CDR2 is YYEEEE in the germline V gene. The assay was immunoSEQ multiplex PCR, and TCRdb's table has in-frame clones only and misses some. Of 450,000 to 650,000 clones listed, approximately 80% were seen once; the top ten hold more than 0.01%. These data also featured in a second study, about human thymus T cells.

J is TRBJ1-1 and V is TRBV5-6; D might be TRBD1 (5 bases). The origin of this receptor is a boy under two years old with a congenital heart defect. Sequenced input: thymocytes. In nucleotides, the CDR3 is TGTGCCAGCAGCCCCCGGGGGAGGAGGGCTTTCTTT. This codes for CASSPRGRRAFF.